The T cell receptor beta chain under discussion was sequenced for a study of CD8 T cells in ankylosing spondylitis. Findings and caveats of the study: The study identified a TCR beta motif of fewer than 10 highly homologous variants that appeared characteristic of ankylosing spondylitis blood. Clones linked to disease, bearing a CD8+ phenotype, were relatively rare in peripheral blood. There were earlier reports of some motif variants in reactive arthritis synovial fluid and blood.

At least ten counts were recorded for this clonotype. The antigen is not known. This CDR3 region has 16 residues. Trimming stripped 3 bases from V and 9 bases from J, with 23 bases between. Germline CDR1 reads LGHNA; CDR2 reads YNFKEQ. As the method for making TCR beta libraries, quantitative 5'-RACE with molecular barcodes was used. TCRdb fed the 5' RACE reads into MiXCR, producing one record per CDR3 protein. The top ten hold approximately 15% of the sample, which has about 200,000 distinct CDR3 sequences, 6% to 8.5% seen once. The specimen was blood, either unsorted or a sorted T cell fraction (not recorded which). The V call is TRBV4-2, the J call TRBJ1-2, with unresolved D. The receptor's source is a male donor with ankylosing spondylitis. The CDR3 DNA reads as TGTGCCAGCAGCCATCCGAGTGACTTACTGGAAAGGAGCTACACCTTC. Protein: CASSHPSDLLERSYTF.